The rows below give T cell receptor beta chains drawn from one sample of a study of T cell changes during pregnancy in multiple sclerosis. The assay was immunoSEQ multiplex PCR, and TCRdb's table has in-frame clones only and misses some. The sample lists approximately 100,000 clones; around 92% were seen once. Here the sequenced sample was peripheral blood, taken before pregnancy. All receptors come from a female donor with multiple sclerosis, enrolled in a pregnancy study. Each CDR3 is given with its conserved first and last residue. D genes are given only for firm matches. Only part of the rows carry a size: once, few, many, or a class if the clone is expanded.

TRBV11-2,.,TRBJ2-3,.,TGTGCCAGCAGTCTGGGAGGCGCATTCGATACGCAGTATTTT,CASSLGGAFDTQYF
TRBV6-5,.,TRBJ1-5,TRBD1,TGTGCCAGCACCCCTTCAACAGGGGGAGGGGAGCCCCAGCATTTT,CASTPSTGGGEPQHF
TRBV5-1,.,TRBJ1-3,TRBD1,TGCGCCAGTTCGGACAGGCCCACAGGATCTGGAAACACCATATATTTT,CASSDRPTGSGNTIYF
TRBV30,.,TRBJ2-1,TRBD2,TGTGCCTGGGAGACTAGCGCAGCACAAGAAGAGCAGTTCTTC,CAWETSAAQEEQFF
TRBV7-9,.,TRBJ2-3,.,TGTGCCAGCAGCCCAGCGATGGATACGCAGTATTTT,CASSPAMDTQYF
TRBV27,few,TRBJ2-7,.,TGTGCCAGCAGCCTACAGGGCCATACCTCCTACGAGCAGTACTTC,CASSLQGHTSYEQYF
TRBV7-8,once,TRBJ2-2,TRBD1,TGTGCCAGCAGCAACTACAGGGGGCACGCCGGGGAGCTGTTTTTT,CASSNYRGHAGELFF
TRBV19,.,TRBJ2-7,TRBD2,TGTGCCAGTAGTATGGGACTAGCGGGAGGTGAGCAGTACTTC,CASSMGLAGGEQYF
TRBV7-9,once,TRBJ1-3,.,TGTGCCAGCAGCCCAACAACCGACTCTGGAAACACCATATATTTT,CASSPTTDSGNTIYF
TRBV29-1,.,TRBJ2-2,TRBD1,TGCAGCGTTGAGTTGTCAGCAGGGGGCAGGACCGGGGAGCTGTTTTTT,CSVELSAGGRTGELFF
TRBV7-2,.,TRBJ2-5,TRBD2,TGTGCCAGCAGCTTTCTAGCGGGAGCGCGAGAGACCCAGTACTTC,CASSFLAGARETQYF
TRBV28,once,TRBJ2-1,.,TGTGCCAGCAGCTATAGGGGGATCAACAATGAGCAGTTCTTC,CASSYRGINNEQFF
TRBV19,.,TRBJ1-1,.,TGTGCCAGTAGTTTCGGACAGAACACTGAAGCTTTCTTT,CASSFGQNTEAFF
TRBV5-4,.,TRBJ2-2,.,TGTGCCAGCACAGGGACCGGGGAGCTGTTTTTT,CASTGTGELFF
TRBV5-1,.,TRBJ1-2,.,TGCGCCAGCAGCTTGGCGGGGTATAACTATGGCTACACCTTC,CASSLAGYNYGYTF
TRBV27,.,TRBJ2-2,.,TGTGCCAGCACTAGAGGGTATGGCGGGGAGCTGTTTTTT,CASTRGYGGELFF
TRBV5-1,.,TRBJ2-1,TRBD2,TGCGCCAGCAGCCTAGCGGAAGTACAATCCCATGAGCAGTTCTTC,CASSLAEVQSHEQFF
TRBV27,.,TRBJ1-1,.,TGTGCCAGCAGTCAGGGGACCGAAGCTTTCTTT,CASSQGTEAFF
TRBV5-3,.,TRBJ1-1,.,TGTGCCAGAAGCTGGACAGAGGGGAACACTGAAGCTTTCTTT,CARSWTEGNTEAFF
TRBV6-1,.,TRBJ2-3,.,TGTGCCAGCAGGACTAGCACAGATACGCAGTATTTT,CASRTSTDTQYF
TRBV27,.,TRBJ2-2,TRBD1,TGTGCCAGCAGTTTATCGGGTGGGACAGGGCTCGCCGGGGAGCTGTTTTTT,CASSLSGGTGLAGELFF
TRBV6-5,.,TRBJ2-2,TRBD2,TGTGCCAGCGGGGCGGGAGTCAGGACCGGGGAGCTGTTTTTT,CASGAGVRTGELFF
TRBV29-1,.,TRBJ2-7,TRBD2,TGCAGCGTTAAGGATTCGGCTAGCGGGGCATCCTACGAGCAGTACTTC,CSVKDSASGASYEQYF
TRBV5-6,once,TRBJ2-1,TRBD2,TGTGCCAGCAGCTCTCCGGGACTAGCGGCACCTGGGTCCTACAATGAGCAGTTCTTC,CASSSPGLAAPGSYNEQFF
TRBV5-6,.,TRBJ1-1,.,TGTGCCAGCAGTGGAAGGGGGGGTATGAACACTGAAGCTTTCTTT,CASSGRGGMNTEAFF
TRBV7-3,.,TRBJ2-1,.,TGTGCCAGCAGCTTAGGGGCCACTATACAGTACAATGAGCAGTTCTTC,CASSLGATIQYNEQFF
TRBV27,.,TRBJ1-5,.,TGTGCCAGCAGCCACAGGGACAGCAATCAGCCCCAGCATTTT,CASSHRDSNQPQHF
TRBV4-2,once,TRBJ2-1,TRBD1,TGTGCCAGCAGCCAAGGGACAGGGGGTCATGAGCAGTTCTTC,CASSQGTGGHEQFF
TRBV1,.,TRBJ2-2,.,TGCACCAGCAGCCAAGTAGCGGGAGGGCGGCTTGTGGACACCGGGGAGCTGTTTTTT,CTSSQVAGGRLVDTGELFF
TRBV2,.,TRBJ1-1,.,TGTGCCAGCAGTGTCGACAGCCCAATGAACACTGAAGCTTTCTTT,CASSVDSPMNTEAFF
TRBV9,.,TRBJ1-1,TRBD1,TGTGCCAGCAGCGTAGATGACAGGGTACGTACTGAAGCTTTCTTT,CASSVDDRVRTEAFF
TRBV9,.,TRBJ1-3,.,TGTGCCAGCAGCCGAACCACAGGGAAGACTGGAAACACCATATATTTT,CASSRTTGKTGNTIYF
TRBV11-3,.,TRBJ2-1,.,TGTGCCAGCAGCTTAGGTGGAGTAGGTTCCTACAATGAGCAGTTCTTC,CASSLGGVGSYNEQFF
TRBV28,.,TRBJ1-1,.,TGTGCCAGCACCCCGGGGAACACTGAAGCTTTCTTT,CASTPGNTEAFF
TRBV2,.,TRBJ1-1,TRBD1,TGTGCCAGCAGGGACAGGGGCACTGAAGCTTTCTTT,CASRDRGTEAFF
TRBV4-1,.,TRBJ2-6,TRBD1,TGCGCCAGCAGCCAAGCGGAGACAGGGGCTGGGGCCAACGTCCTGACTTTC,CASSQAETGAGANVLTF
TRBV4-3,.,TRBJ1-4,TRBD1,TGCGCCAGCAGCGGTGGGACAGGGGGCTCTGAAAAACTGTTTTTT,CASSGGTGGSEKLFF
TRBV10-2,.,TRBJ2-7,.,TGCGCCAGCAGTCGGCAGGGATCCTACGAGCAGTACTTC,CASSRQGSYEQYF